The 10 T cell receptor beta chains below all came from one sample that was sequenced in a study of brain T cells in children with intractable seizures. Sample time point: blood from clinic visit 5 months post-surgery; TSC patient then seizure free. Generated by immunoSEQ multiplex PCR, the TCRdb table keeps only in-frame clones and is missing some. The sample lists a few hundred thousand clones, over 90% seen once, with 5.7% in the top ten. The sample here was peripheral blood, taken about 5 months after surgery. These receptors were taken from a boy younger than two with tuberous sclerosis and intractable seizures.

The rearrangement links TRBV5-4 to TRBJ1-1; 7 bases match TRBD1. V trimming: 4 bases; J trimming: 0 bases; junction bases outside the gene matches: 9. The CDR3 length is 16 residues. Germline V gene sequence: CDR1 SGHNT, CDR2 YYREEE (reference sequence). The chain's CDR3 is CASSRTGQLMNTEAFF. As DNA, the CDR3 is TGTGCCAGCAGCCGGACGGGACAGCTAATGAACACTGAAGCTTTCTTT.

Details on this clone: Different DNA sequences within this sample yield the same CDR3. The chain is built from TRBV12-3 or TRBV12-4 and TRBJ1-1; D gene ambiguous. The CDR3 contains 13 residues. V was pared by 3 bases and J by 0 bases, with 5 bases between. CDR3 sequence reads: CASSLVVNTEAFF. CDR3 coding DNA: TGTGCCAGCAGTTTGGTGGTGAACACTGAAGCTTTCTTT.

The rearrangement joins TRBV2 to TRBJ2-1, with D hard to call. The germline V and J ends were trimmed by 5 bases and 0 bases, with 8 bases remaining between them. Germline-derived CDR1 and CDR2 are SNHLY and FYNNEI. This CDR3 contains 14 residues. The chain's CDR3 is CASSSPSSYNEQFF. DNA for the CDR3: TGTGCCAGCAGTTCGCCGAGCTCCTACAATGAGCAGTTCTTC.

This clone has just one count. The gene calls are TRBV10-3 and TRBJ2-2; 9 bases agree with TRBD1. V lost 4 bases and J lost 5; bases outside the gene matches: 5. Germline lookup yields CDR1 ENHRY and CDR2 SYGVKD. CDR3 length equals 15 residues. CDR3 bases: TGTGCCATCAGTGTACCGGGACAGGGAACCGGGGAGCTGTTTTTT. This codes for CAISVPGQGTGELFF.

The chain has TRBV19 and TRBJ1-2; D may be TRBD1 (6 bases). CDR1 is LNHDA, CDR2 SQIVND, per germline (reference sequence). The V gene lost 4 bases and the J gene lost 7 bases, with 16 bases spanning the gap. The CDR3 loop spans 14 amino acids. The CDR3 region has the DNA TGTGCCAGTAGTAAAGAGACAGGCTCCTTTGGCTACACCTTC. As protein: CASSKETGSFGYTF.

This chain joins TRBV5-6 and TRBJ1-1, with a possible D match to TRBD1 (5 bases). Trimming pared 3 bases from V and 4 bases from J, leaving 13 bases between. The germline CDR1 and CDR2 sequences are SGHDT and YYEEEE. The CDR3 consists of 14 residues. CDR3 sequence: CASSSTGGVTEAFF. Here the CDR3 DNA reads TGTGCCAGCAGCTCCACCGGGGGGGTCACTGAAGCTTTCTTT. Variable domain in full (rest from reference TRBV5-6 and TRBJ1-1): DAGVTQSPTHLIKTRGQQVTLRCSPKSGHDTVSWYQQALGQGPQFIFQYYEEEERQRGNFPDRFSGHQFPNYSSELNVNALLLGDSALYLCASSSTGGVTEAFFGQGTRLTVV.

The V and J genes are TRBV7-3 and TRBJ2-1; D not certain. The CDR3 spans 16 residues. Trimming stripped 5 bases from V and 5 bases from J, with 19 bases between. Germline loops: CDR1 SGHTA, CDR2 FQGTGA. Written as DNA, the CDR3 is TGTGCCAGCAGCGCCCTCCTTGGATCAGATCACAATGAGCAGTTCTTC. It yields the protein CASSALLGSDHNEQFF.

This rearrangement joins TRBV3-1 (or the pseudogene TRBV3-2) to TRBJ2-3; the D call may be TRBD1 or TRBD2 (5 bases each). V lost 0 bases to trimming and J lost 5 bases, with 21 bases between them. CDR3 size: 18 residues. Germline CDR1 reads LGHDT; CDR2 reads YNNKEL (reference sequence). Here the CDR3 reads CASSQDALTGFTGDTQYF. The CDR3 DNA reads as TGTGCCAGCAGCCAAGATGCCCTTACGGGATTTACAGGAGATACGCAGTATTTT.

This chain links TRBV11-1 with TRBJ1-1; tentatively, D is TRBD1 (5 bases). This CDR3 spans 13 amino acids. Trimming took off 6 bases at V and 4 bases at J, with 12 bases between the two ends. Per the germline V gene, CDR1 is SGHAT and CDR2 is FQDESV (reference sequence). The CDR3 spells CASRDRGGTEAFF. CDR3 bases: TGTGCCAGCAGGGATAGGGGAGGCACTGAAGCTTTCTTT.

This chain uses TRBV6-5 with TRBJ1-5; D is ambiguous. Trimming cost V 5 bases and J 5 bases, with 10 bases left between them. Per the germline V gene, CDR1 is MNHEY and CDR2 is SVGAGI. This CDR3 region has 13 residues. CDR3: CASSPGSYQPQHF. The CDR3 DNA is TGTGCCAGCAGTCCCGGATCCTATCAGCCCCAGCATTTT.